The present entry profiles one T cell receptor (beta chain) with its context. A J-beta primer mix and a sample-barcoded 5' primer were used in a second PCR of about 7 to 12 cycles. MiXCR, run by TCRdb on the 5' RACE reads, gives a single entry per CDR3 protein. The sample shows more than 450,000 distinct CDR3 sequences, roughly a quarter of them seen only once. This sample is drawn from a study of blood T cells in healthy people across ages. Germline V gives CDR1 SNHLY, CDR2 FYNNEI. Germline trimming cut 7 bases from V and 9 bases from J; bases unmatched to any gene: 14. The CDR3 is 16 residues long. This sample also appeared in a second study, on T cells of mothers and their children.

V is TRBV2 and J is TRBJ1-6, with 8 nucleotides matching TRBD1. The clonotype comes from a boy aged 2 to 9 in good health. The sample was blood. The CDR3 DNA is TGTGCCAGCAATGGATCAGGGGGCCGTTTCTCTTCACCCCTCCACTTT. It translates to CASNGSGGRFSSPLHF.